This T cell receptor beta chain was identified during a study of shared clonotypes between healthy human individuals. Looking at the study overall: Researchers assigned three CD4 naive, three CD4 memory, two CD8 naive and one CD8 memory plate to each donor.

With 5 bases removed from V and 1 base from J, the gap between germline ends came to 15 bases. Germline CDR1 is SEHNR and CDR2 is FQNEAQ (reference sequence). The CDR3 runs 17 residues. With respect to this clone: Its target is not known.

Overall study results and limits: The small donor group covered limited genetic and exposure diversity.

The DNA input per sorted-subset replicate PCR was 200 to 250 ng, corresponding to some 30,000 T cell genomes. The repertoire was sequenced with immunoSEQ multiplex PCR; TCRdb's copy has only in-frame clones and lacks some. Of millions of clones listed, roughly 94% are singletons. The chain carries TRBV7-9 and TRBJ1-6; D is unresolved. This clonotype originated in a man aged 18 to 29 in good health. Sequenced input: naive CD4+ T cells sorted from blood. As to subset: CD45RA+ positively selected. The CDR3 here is CASSPTTSGSYNSPLHF. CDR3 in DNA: TGTGCCAGCAGCCCAACGACTTCGGGTTCCTATAATTCACCCCTCCACTTT.